This entry features one T cell receptor (beta chain) sequence. The length of the CDR3 is 14 residues. The protocol was immunoSEQ multiplex PCR, while the TCRdb copy is restricted to in-frame clones and leaves out a portion. The sample records about 2.4 million clones, roughly 93% being singletons. This sample is part of a study of shared clonotypes between healthy human individuals. Sequenced sample: naive CD4+ T cells from PBMCs. This sample's subset: CD45RA+ positively selected. The TCR was taken from a man in his late teens or twenties in good health. Some clones in this sample may be carry-over from other donors' samples. The V call is TRBV21-1, the J call TRBJ1-5; the table's D call, TRBD1, has no DNA check behind it. TRBV21-1 is marked as a pseudogene. CDR3 DNA sequence: TGTGCCAGCAGCATTCGACACGCTGGTCAGCCCCAGCATTTT. Translation: CASSIRHAGQPQHF.